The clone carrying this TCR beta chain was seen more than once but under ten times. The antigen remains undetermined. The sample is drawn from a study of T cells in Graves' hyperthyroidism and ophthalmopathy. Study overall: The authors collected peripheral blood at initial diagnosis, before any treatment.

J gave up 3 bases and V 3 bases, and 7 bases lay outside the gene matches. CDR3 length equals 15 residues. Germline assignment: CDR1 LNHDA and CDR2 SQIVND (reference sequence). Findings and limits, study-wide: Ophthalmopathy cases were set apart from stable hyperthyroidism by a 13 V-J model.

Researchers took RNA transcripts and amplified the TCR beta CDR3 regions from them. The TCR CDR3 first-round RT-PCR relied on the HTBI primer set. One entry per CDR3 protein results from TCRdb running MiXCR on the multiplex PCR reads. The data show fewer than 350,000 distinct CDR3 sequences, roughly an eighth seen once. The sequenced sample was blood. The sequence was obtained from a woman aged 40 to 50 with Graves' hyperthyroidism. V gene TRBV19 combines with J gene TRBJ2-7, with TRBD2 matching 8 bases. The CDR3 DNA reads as TGTGCCAGTAGTATTACACTAGCGGATCGCTACGAGCAGTACTTC. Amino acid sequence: CASSITLADRYEQYF.